What follows describes a single T cell receptor (beta chain). Profiled with immunoSEQ multiplex PCR; TCRdb holds only in-frame clones, not every one. The sample contains about 320,000 clones, around 83% of which appear only once. These data come from a study of blood T cell repertoires in COVID-19. Study as a whole: Samples came from the United States, Italy and Spain, spanning acute and convalescent COVID-19. Sources were T cells, B-cell-depleted T cells, or PBMCs; the material itself was cDNA or gDNA.

With 4 bases clipped from V and 8 bases from J, the junction kept 9 bases outside the gene matches. CDR1 SEHNR and CDR2 FQNEAQ come from the germline V gene (reference sequence). This CDR3 is 15 amino acids long. Material: peripheral blood. The sequence was obtained from a woman between 45 and 60 years old with acute or convalescent COVID-19. This chain uses TRBV7-9 with TRBJ2-1, with 9 bases fitting TRBD2. The CDR3 coding sequence is TGTGCCAGCAGCTCTCCTAGCGGGAATGGCTATGAGCAGTTCTTC. It translates to CASSSPSGNGYEQFF.